These 4 T cell receptor beta chains were all obtained from the same sample, sequenced in a study of T-cell reconstitution after alpha-beta-depleted transplantation in children. Unique molecular identifiers were used in preparing the TCRbeta library. TCRdb analysed the PCR reads with MiXCR anew, one entry per CDR3 protein. The sample yields more than 250,000 distinct CDR3 sequences, approximately 9.6% seen once. Sequencing used PBMCs from the stem cell graft donor, obtained from the stem cell graft. These receptors were obtained from a human donor who donated a stem cell graft to a child with SCID.

This clonotype appeared a few times. The V and J genes are TRBV12-3 or TRBV12-4 and TRBJ2-5, with D unclear. The CDR3 extends over 14 amino acids. V dropped 3 bases and J dropped 1 base, with 9 bases sitting between them. The CDR3 here is CASSFTYRQETQYF. The CDR3 DNA is TGTGCCAGCAGTTTTACCTACCGCCAAGAGACCCAGTACTTC.

The chain has TRBV13 and TRBJ2-5, with D unresolved. V shed 3 bases and J shed 2 bases, with 10 bases lying between them. This CDR3 has 14 residues. Per the germline V gene, CDR1 is PRHDT and CDR2 is FYEKMQ (reference sequence). DNA for the CDR3: TGTGCCAGCAGCTTTACCGGGCCTCAAGAGACCCAGTACTTC. This gives the protein CASSFTGPQETQYF.

V is TRBV4-2 and J is TRBJ2-2; unclear D gene. This CDR3 has 17 residues. Per the germline V gene, CDR1 is LGHNA and CDR2 is YNFKEQ. Trimming took 0 bases from V and 0 from J, leaving 11 bases between them. DNA for the CDR3: TGTGCCAGCAGCCAAGAGGTGTGGCACACGAACACCGGGGAGCTGTTTTTT. Residues: CASSQEVWHTNTGELFF.

This clonotype has just a few counts. This chain joins TRBV5-1 and TRBJ2-1; the match to TRBD2 covers 7 bases. The CDR3 totals 12 residues. J gave up 9 bases and V 0 bases, and 0 bases lay outside the gene matches. CDR1 and CDR2 from the germline V gene are SGHRS and YFSETQ. As DNA, the CDR3 is TGCGCCAGCAGCTTGGGCGGGGGTGAGCAGTTCTTC. Encoded protein: CASSLGGGEQFF.